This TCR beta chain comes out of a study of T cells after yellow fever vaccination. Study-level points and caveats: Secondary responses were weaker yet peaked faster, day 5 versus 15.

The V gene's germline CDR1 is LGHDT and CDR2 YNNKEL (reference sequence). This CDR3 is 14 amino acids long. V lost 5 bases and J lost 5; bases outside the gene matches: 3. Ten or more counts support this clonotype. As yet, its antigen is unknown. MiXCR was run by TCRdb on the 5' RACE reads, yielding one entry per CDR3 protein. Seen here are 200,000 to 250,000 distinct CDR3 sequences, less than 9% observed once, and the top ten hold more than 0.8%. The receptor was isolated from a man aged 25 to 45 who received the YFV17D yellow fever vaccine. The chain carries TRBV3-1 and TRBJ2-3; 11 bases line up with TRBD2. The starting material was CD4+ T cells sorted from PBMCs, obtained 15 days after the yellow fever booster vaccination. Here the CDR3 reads CASSFGLAGDTQYF. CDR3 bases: TGTGCCAGCAGCTTTGGACTAGCGGGAGATACGCAGTATTTT.